This T cell receptor beta chain is drawn from a study of blood T cell repertoires in COVID-19. Study in general: Collection of acute and convalescent COVID-19 samples took place in the United States, Italy and Spain. PBMCs, B-cell-depleted T cells, or T cells provided the cDNA or gDNA that made up the material.

The germline V gene encodes CDR1 MNHNS and CDR2 SASEGT. The CDR3 has 16 amino acids. On this clone itself: The junction departs from germline at one end; a sequencing error may be responsible.

The authors' processing: Nucleated cell number was recorded as an estimate derived from reference gene primer amplification. Some clones are missing from TCRdb's copy, which holds only in-frame ones; the method was immunoSEQ multiplex PCR. V, J and clone size are those of that table, while D and trimming were read from the DNA. The table includes fewer than 400,000 clones, around 84% detected once. Sequencing was performed on peripheral blood. This clonotype originated in a human donor in a cohort sampled during active COVID-19. The rearrangement uses TRBV6-1 and TRBJ2-7; the D gene is possibly TRBD1 (5 bases). CDR3 sequence (DNA): TGTGCCAGCAGTGAAACCTTTTTAGGGGCCTCCGACGAGCAGTACTTC. Translated: CASSETFLGASDEQYF.